This TCR beta chain appears in the sequencing data of a study of CD8+ T cells in alopecia areata. The authors extracted RNA and reverse transcribed it into cDNA as the sequencing template. Only in-frame clones appear in the TCRdb table, and some are missing; sequencing was by immunoSEQ multiplex PCR. The table has about 180,000 clones, about 47% seen once. As to treatment: oral pan-JAK inhibitor, 5-10 mg twice daily. The investigators collected lesional scalp punch biopsies and peripheral blood from alopecia areata patients. Trimming removed 0 bases from V and 3 bases from J, with 11 bases in between. This CDR3 has 15 residues. Germline V gives CDR1 MNHEY, CDR2 SMNVEV (reference sequence).

Specimen: CD8+ T cells sorted from blood, collected at week 52, from a patient treated with tofacitinib. The J gene is TRBJ1-2, the V gene TRBV27; D gene ambiguous. The receptor's source is a human donor with alopecia areata. CDR3 DNA: TGTGCCAGCAGTTTATCGGGCCCATTGGACTATGGCTACACCTTC. It specifies CASSLSGPLDYGYTF.